Below, one T cell receptor beta chain is given with its context. Its specificity is unknown. The sample belongs to a study of CD4+ T cells in melanoma. TCRdb keeps only in-frame clones here, not all; method: immunoSEQ multiplex PCR. The top ten clones hold 16% of a sample with about 13,000 clones, around 80% of them seen once. With 3 bases removed from V and 6 bases from J, the gap between germline ends came to 8 bases. The germline CDR1 and CDR2 sequences are WSHSY and SAAADI. CDR3 length equals 13 residues. Points from the study as a whole: CD8+ T cell, macrophage and B cell function reportedly correlated with neoantigen-specific CD4+ T cells. Neoantigen-specific CD4+ T cells in melanoma reportedly had diverse differentiation states.

The sequence came from a human donor with melanoma. Sequences were obtained from cells from a culture (not recorded whether cultured in vitro). The chain has TRBV10-2 and TRBJ2-2; D unresolved. For the CDR3, the DNA is TGCGCCAGCAGTGAAGCAGGTGCCGGGGAGCTGTTTTTT. It yields the protein CASSEAGAGELFF.